Following are 3 T cell receptor beta chains from one sample sequenced in a study of blood T cell repertoires in COVID-19. Profiling relied on immunoSEQ multiplex PCR, and the TCRdb table lists in-frame clones only, not all of them. The data hold tens of thousands of clones, with more than 70% observed a single time. The sequencing sample was made of peripheral blood. The origin of the receptors is a woman older than 75 with acute or convalescent COVID-19.

The rearrangement links TRBV6-5 to TRBJ2-7; 10 nucleotides line up with TRBD1. Germline trimming cut 7 bases from V and 2 bases from J; bases unmatched to any gene: 8. The length of the CDR3 is 15 residues. Germline V gives CDR1 MNHEY, CDR2 SVGAGI. CDR3 loop: CASKQAGQGTYEQYF. Here the CDR3 DNA reads TGTGCCAGCAAACAAGCGGGACAGGGGACCTACGAGCAGTACTTC.

This chain joins TRBV10-3 and TRBJ2-3, with 8 bases aligning to TRBD2. CDR3 length: 17 amino acids. V gave up 7 bases and J gave up 0 bases; unmatched junction bases: 12. Germline CDR1 is ENHRY and CDR2 is SYGVKD. The CDR3 here is CAITKSGSGASTDTQYF. In DNA form, the CDR3 reads TGTGCCATCACCAAGTCGGGTAGCGGGGCTAGCACAGATACGCAGTATTTT.

The chain recombines TRBV5-1 with TRBJ2-6, with D possibly TRBD2 on 6 matching bases. Per the germline V gene, CDR1 is SGHRS and CDR2 is YFSETQ. The CDR3 runs to 18 residues. V was clipped by 0 bases and J by 0 bases, with 13 bases between them. The CDR3 loop reads CASSLGAGTGSGANVLTF. As DNA, the CDR3 is TGCGCCAGCAGCTTGGGGGCGGGGACGGGCTCTGGGGCCAACGTCCTGACTTTC.